The 5 T cell receptor beta chains reported below all come from one sample, sequenced in a study of cytomegalovirus exposure and HLA in healthy donors (dated by TCRdb to about 2017). Library prep was done by the immunoSEQ multiplex PCR assay. The multiplex PCR relied on a mix of 60 forward primers for TCR Vbeta segments and 13 reverse primers for TCR Jbeta segments. The clones in this table, taken by TCRdb from immuneACCESS, are in-frame only. Not every clone is retained; where verified, under half of the shortfall comes from an unresolved V gene, and the cause of the rest is unknown. The sample table lists about 150,000 clones, 76% of them with a count of one. Together, the top ten hold around 1.7% of the sample. Sequenced sample: PBMCs. These receptors all come from a middle-aged woman in good health and CMV-seronegative.

The V gene is TRBV19, the J gene TRBJ1-3; TRBD1 might be the D (5 bases). The CDR3 spans 16 residues. The germline V gene has CDR1 LNHDA and CDR2 SQIVND (reference sequence). V lost 5 bases, J lost 5 bases, and 19 bases lay in between. The CDR3 DNA follows: TGTGCCAGTAGTGGTCCGACAATAGGGGCAAGAAACACCATATATTTT. It is translated as CASSGPTIGARNTIYF.

The chain recombines TRBV29-1 with TRBJ1-5, with D possibly being TRBD1 (5 bases). V was cut by 4 bases and J by 2 bases, with 18 bases left in between. Germline lookup yields CDR1 SQVTM and CDR2 ANQGSEA. This CDR3 is 16 amino acids long. CDR3 region: CSVVGGDGTGNQPQHF. The CDR3 DNA reads as TGCAGCGTTGTGGGGGGGGATGGGACCGGCAATCAGCCCCAGCATTTT.

The V and J genes are TRBV18 and TRBJ1-2; D gene uncertain. CDR3 size: 14 residues. The ends were cut back, 1 base at V and 2 bases at J, with 8 bases in the middle. The germline V gene has CDR1 KGHSH and CDR2 LQKENI. The CDR3 DNA reads TGTGCCAGCTCACCACTAACACAGAACTATGGCTACACCTTC. It codes for CASSPLTQNYGYTF.

The chain couples TRBV6-5 to TRBJ2-7; TRBD1 aligns across 11 bases. The CDR3 is made up of 15 amino acids. Germline CDR1 MNHEY, CDR2 SVGAGI. Losses at the gene ends were 4 bases for V and 1 base for J; bases not matched to a gene: 3. The CDR3 sequence is CASSWDRGTSYEQYF. CDR3 sequence (DNA): TGTGCCAGCAGTTGGGACAGGGGGACGTCCTACGAGCAGTACTTC.

This sequence joins TRBV18 and TRBJ2-2; a weak D match, TRBD2 (6 bases). In germline, CDR1 is KGHSH, CDR2 LQKENI. The V and J ends lost 0 bases and 5 bases respectively, with 13 bases between them. This CDR3 comprises 16 residues. Here the CDR3 DNA reads TGTGCCAGCTCACCACCGACGGGGCGGGAAACCGGGGAGCTGTTTTTT. Amino acids: CASSPPTGRETGELFF.